This T cell receptor beta chain was recorded in a study of OX40 agonist ivuxolimab in advanced cancers. Whole-study findings and limits: Among the lowest peripheral clonal expansion occurred in 0.1-3.0 mg/kg partial responders.

Generated by immunoSEQ multiplex PCR, the TCRdb table keeps only in-frame clones and is missing some. This table has 98,000 or so clones, roughly nine tenths appearing once. Autoimmune disease history or systemic immunosuppression was exclusionary. At baseline, cycle 4 day 1, and cycle 7 day 1, blood was sampled. Germline loops: CDR1 MNHNS, CDR2 SASEGT. The germline V and J ends were trimmed by 10 bases and 3 bases, with 14 bases remaining between them. The CDR3 spans 13 residues. About this clone: Its antigen is still unknown.

Specimen: CD4+ or CD8+ T cells sorted from blood, collected in a trial of the OX40 agonist ivuxolimab. This chain links TRBV6-1 with TRBJ2-3; perhaps TRBD2 as D (6 bases). This TCR came from an adult with an advanced solid tumor such as melanoma, head and neck, liver or kidney cancer. CDR3 amino acids: CAIAPAGTDTQYF. The CDR3 DNA reads as TGTGCCATAGCTCCTGCGGGGACAGATACGCAGTATTTT.